This TCR beta chain was obtained from a study of T-cell reconstitution after alpha-beta-depleted transplantation in children. Study-wide results and limits: Reported findings indicate that, about two months after transplant, alpha-beta T cells came from several hundred expanded clones, which were derived from non-depleted graft cells. The authors attributed T-cell counts and diversity one year after transplant mostly to newly produced T cells.

This clonotype was seen many times. Its antigen is undetermined. V lost 0 bases to trimming and J lost 4 bases; unmatched junction nucleotides: 5. This CDR3 has 15 amino acids. The germline gives CDR1 DFQATT, CDR2 SNEGSKA (reference sequence). TCRbeta library construction was performed incorporating unique molecular identifiers. TCRdb called the PCR reads again in MiXCR, with one record for every CDR3 protein. The sample has about 600,000 distinct CDR3 sequences, 13% seen once; the top ten hold about 2%. The material sequenced was PBMCs, mostly from graft donor cells, taken 360 days after TCRalphabeta/CD19-depleted stem cell transplant. V gene TRBV20-1 combines with J gene TRBJ2-1; 8 nucleotides line up with TRBD2. The TCR comes from a male patient between 5 and 17 years old who had a stem cell transplant for acute myeloid leukemia, so the T cells may come from the graft donor. CDR3 protein: CSARDLAGGYNEQFF. The CDR3 DNA is TGCAGTGCTAGAGATCTGGCGGGGGGATACAATGAGCAGTTCTTC.